The clone carrying this T cell receptor (beta chain) was observed many times. The antigen is unknown. The read comes to an end 3 residues before the CDR3 does, leaving the germline J gene to fill in the end. Sequencing was performed with immunoSEQ multiplex PCR; in TCRdb, only in-frame clones are kept and a portion is missing. The sample includes about 28,000 clones, none of them occurring once. This CDR3 region has 17 residues. Germline V gene data show CDR1 as LNHDA and CDR2 as SQIVND (reference sequence). V lost 2 bases, J lost 2 bases, and 10 bases stayed unmatched. These data originate in a study of T cell clonality in common variable immunodeficiency. Findings of the study overall: Authors noted CVID clonality's cause needs subpopulation repertoire sequencing. In common variable immunodeficiency, TCR beta chains reportedly carried fewer deletions and N-nucleotide insertions. CVID subjects showed higher TCRbeta clonality than healthy controls.

The sequenced sample was peripheral blood mononuclear cells. This receptor was identified in a human donor with common variable immunodeficiency. The chain couples TRBV19 to TRBJ2-5; 8 positions agree with TRBD1. This CDR3 is CASSIRDRQGTQETQYF. The CDR3 bases that were read are TGTGCCAGTAGTATACGCGACCGACAGGGGACGCAAGAGACC.